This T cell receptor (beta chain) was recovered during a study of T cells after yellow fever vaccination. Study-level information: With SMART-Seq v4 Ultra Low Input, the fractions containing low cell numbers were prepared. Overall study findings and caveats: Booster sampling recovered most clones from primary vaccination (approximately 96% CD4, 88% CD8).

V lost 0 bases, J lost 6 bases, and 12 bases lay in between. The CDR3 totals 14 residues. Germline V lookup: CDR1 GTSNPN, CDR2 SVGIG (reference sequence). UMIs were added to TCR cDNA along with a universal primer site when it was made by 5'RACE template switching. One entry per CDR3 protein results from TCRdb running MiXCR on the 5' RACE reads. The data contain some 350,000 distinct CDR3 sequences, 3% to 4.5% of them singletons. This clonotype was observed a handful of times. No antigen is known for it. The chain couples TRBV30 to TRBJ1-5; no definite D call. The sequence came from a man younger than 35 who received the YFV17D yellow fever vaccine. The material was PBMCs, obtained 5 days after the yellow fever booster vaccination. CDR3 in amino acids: CAWSVQPVGQPQHF. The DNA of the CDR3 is TGTGCCTGGAGTGTACAACCAGTAGGTCAGCCCCAGCATTTT.